This entry features one T cell receptor (beta chain) sequence. Its antigen is as yet unknown. The CDR3 carries no conserved terminal phenylalanine or tryptophan, so it likely arises from a read error. Because the CDR3's place on the DNA is in doubt, the DNA is left out and the CDR3 is given as listed by TCRdb. Both TCR beta VDJ combination and CDR3 sequence profiling were carried out. Genomic DNA was the template for this profiling. TCRdb reprocessed the reads via MiXCR and lists one record per CDR3 protein. The table records hundreds of thousands of distinct CDR3 sequences, approximately 70% of them present only once. This specimen comes from a study of CD8+CD57+ T cells in acquired aplastic anemia. Overall study: The DNA of sorted CD4+ and CD8+ cells averaged 3.2 ug. An average of about 11 million reads for CD4+ cells was obtained from healthy donors.

Study findings and constraints: Significant differences in CD8+ Simpson's diversity were not observed between patients and controls. Roughly 27 sequences, all CD8+ CDR3, were shared between patients and controls.

The germline gives CDR1 SGDLS, CDR2 YYNGEE. Inclusive of both ends, the CDR3 amounts to 13 amino acids. The TCR originated in a human donor in good health, serving as a control. The sequencing input was sorted CD4+, CD8+, or CD8+CD57+ T cells (not recorded which) from PBMCs. The chain joins TRBV9 to TRBJ1-2. The CDR3 sequence is CASSGQVGSYGYI.